The 18 T cell receptor beta chains presented below share a single source sample, sequenced in a study of cytomegalovirus exposure and HLA in healthy donors. Use of 60 Vbeta and 13 Jbeta primers characterized the PCR. Clones were read by immunoSEQ multiplex PCR, and TCRdb kept only the in-frame ones, dropping some. The repertoire holds 140,000 or so clones, with around 80% as singletons. Sequencing input: PBMCs. The receptors derive from a man in his forties in good health and CMV-seronegative.

The V call is TRBV4-1, the J call TRBJ2-5; tentatively, D is TRBD1 (5 bases). The CDR3 contains 14 residues. V was trimmed by 2 bases and J by 2 bases, leaving 9 bases between them. Germline assignment: CDR1 MGHRA and CDR2 YSYEKL. The CDR3 protein is CASSQTGGQETQYF. CDR3 DNA sequence: TGCGCCAGCAGCCAAACAGGTGGGCAAGAGACCCAGTACTTC.

Here the CDR3 reads CASSPGQNYGYTF. Written as DNA, the CDR3 is TGTGCCAGCAGCCCTGGACAGAACTATGGCTACACCTTC. This chain connects TRBV7-3 to TRBJ1-2; tentative D call: TRBD1 (6 bases). This CDR3 region has 13 residues. The V end lost 5 bases, the J end lost 2 bases, and 9 bases lay between the germline ends. CDR1 and CDR2 (germline): SGHTA, FQGTGA.

The chain has TRBV7-9 and TRBJ1-1; tentative D call: TRBD1 (6 bases). Germline V lookup: CDR1 SEHNR, CDR2 FQNEAQ (reference sequence). The CDR3 totals 15 residues. The V gene lost 4 bases and the J gene lost 1 base, with 13 bases spanning the gap. In nucleotides, the CDR3 is TGTGCCAGCAGCTGGCACAGGGCCCCGAACACTGAAGCTTTCTTT. Its protein product is CASSWHRAPNTEAFF.

The chain is built from TRBV6-5 and TRBJ2-3; 8 nucleotides match TRBD1. Unmatched junction bases numbered 4, after V lost 2 bases and J lost 9 bases. The germline gives CDR1 MNHEY, CDR2 SVGAGI. CDR3 length: 13 amino acids. CDR3 loop: CASSYQGAETQYF. DNA for the CDR3: TGTGCCAGCAGTTACCAGGGGGCGGAGACGCAGTATTTT.

This clone was detected only once. V usage is TRBV2 and J usage is TRBJ2-5; D is uncertain. With 3 bases removed from V and 1 base from J, the gap between germline ends came to 9 bases. The CDR3 contains 14 residues. Germline-derived CDR1 and CDR2 are SNHLY and FYNNEI. The CDR3 is CASSDPPTQETQYF. In nucleotides, the CDR3 is TGTGCCAGCAGTGATCCCCCTACCCAAGAGACCCAGTACTTC.

The chain uses TRBV7-2 and TRBJ1-4, with 7 nucleotides matching TRBD1. The germline V gene encodes CDR1 SGHTA and CDR2 FQGNSA. After removal of 4 bases from V and 7 bases from J, the junction contained 6 bases not matched to a gene. The CDR3 runs to 14 residues. CDR3 bases: TGTGCCAGCAGCTCAGGGGGGCTCCGTGAAAAACTGTTTTTT. It is translated as CASSSGGLREKLFF.

This clone occurred a few times. J is TRBJ2-6 and V is TRBV30; 12 positions agree with TRBD2. Germline V gives CDR1 GTSNPN, CDR2 SVGIG (reference sequence). The junction had 10 bases not matched to a gene; V was cut back by 4 bases and J by 0 bases. This CDR3 region has 19 residues. Written as DNA, the CDR3 is TGTGCCTGGACCCGACTAGCGGGGGTTGTCAACTCTGGGGCCAACGTCCTGACTTTC. This encodes CAWTRLAGVVNSGANVLTF.

This clone has more than one count but fewer than ten. The chain links TRBV2 to TRBJ2-3, with 9 bases identical to TRBD1. This CDR3 region has 16 residues. V lost 3 bases, J lost 3 bases, and 7 bases stayed unmatched. Per the germline V gene, CDR1 is SNHLY and CDR2 is FYNNEI. CDR3: CASSDGTGWRTDTQYF. In DNA, the CDR3 is TGTGCCAGCAGTGACGGGACAGGGTGGAGGACAGATACGCAGTATTTT. The full variable domain, completed using reference TRBV2 and TRBJ2-3, is EPEVTQTPSHQVTQMGQEVILRCVPISNHLYFYWYRQILGQKVEFLVSFYNNEISEKSEIFDDQFSVERPDGSNFTLKIRSTKLEDSAMYFCASSDGTGWRTDTQYFGPGTRLTVL.

This sequence joins TRBV6-5 and TRBJ2-5; TRBD1 matches at 8 bases. The CDR3 is 13 amino acids. V was pared by 5 bases and J by 5 bases, with 4 bases of the junction left unmatched. CDR1 MNHEY and CDR2 SVGAGI come from the germline V gene. The CDR3 DNA sequence: TGTGCCAGCAGTAGAGGACAGGGTGAGACCCAGTACTTC. Translated: CASSRGQGETQYF.

This clone was picked up one time. The chain links TRBV9 to TRBJ2-7, with a possible D match to TRBD2 (6 bases). Trimming stripped 3 bases from V and 6 bases from J, with 10 bases between. Germline-derived CDR1 and CDR2 are SGDLS and YYNGEE. The CDR3 is 12 residues long. The CDR3 sequence: CASSDTGGEQYF. The DNA of the CDR3 is TGTGCCAGCAGCGATACCGGGGGCGAGCAGTACTTC.

This chain connects TRBV16 to TRBJ2-5, with 9 bases matching TRBD2. The CDR3 sequence is 15 residues long. Germline V gene data show CDR1 as KGHSY and CDR2 as FQNENV. The V gene end was trimmed by 4 bases and the J gene end by 2 bases; junction bases not matched to a gene: 5. CDR3 nucleotides: TGTGCCAGCAGCCGGTTAGCGGGGGCGCAAGAGACCCAGTACTTC. Translation: CASSRLAGAQETQYF.

V is TRBV9 and J is TRBJ2-5, with 9 bases matching TRBD1. CDR3 length: 14 residues. From germline, CDR1 is SGDLS and CDR2 YYNGEE. The J segment lost 1 base and the V segment lost 2 bases, leaving 0 bases of the junction unmatched. The CDR3 DNA follows: TGTGCCAGCAGCGTGGGACAGGGCCAAGAGACCCAGTACTTC. Translation gives CASSVGQGQETQYF. Using reference TRBV9 and TRBJ2-5 for the parts outside the CDR3, the full variable domain is DSGVTQTPKHLITATGQRVTLRCSPRSGDLSVYWYQQSLDQGLQFLIQYYNGEERAKGNILERFSAQQFPDLHSELNLSSLELGDSALYFCASSVGQGQETQYFGPGTRLLVL.

The chain links TRBV21-1 to TRBJ2-3; TRBD1 was called by the table and not checked on the DNA. TRBV21-1 is classified as a pseudogene. The CDR3 totals 19 residues. CDR3 amino acids: CASSKELGQYSPSTDTQYF. The CDR3 coding sequence is TGTGCCAGCAGCAAAGAGCTGGGACAGTACTCCCCTAGCACAGATACGCAGTATTTT.

This clone showed up just a few times. The V call is TRBV5-4, the J call TRBJ2-7, with TRBD1 matching over 10 bases. Losses at the gene ends were 2 bases for V and 3 bases for J; bases not matched to a gene: 5. The CDR3 covers 15 residues. Germline V gene lookup returns CDR1 SGHNT and CDR2 YYREEE (reference sequence). CDR3 residues: CASSFSGTGDYEQYF. CDR3 nucleotide sequence: TGTGCCAGCAGCTTCTCCGGGACAGGGGACTACGAGCAGTACTTC.

This rearrangement joins TRBV6-6 to TRBJ2-7; D gene uncertain. CDR3 length equals 14 residues. Trimming left V 2 bases short and J 7 bases short, with 15 bases between. CDR1 is MNHNY and CDR2 is SVGAGI in the germline V gene (reference sequence). CDR3 sequence: CASSYRATVAEQYF. CDR3 sequence (DNA): TGTGCCAGCAGTTACCGAGCTACTGTAGCTGAGCAGTACTTC.

The chain joins TRBV6-6 to TRBJ2-3; maybe TRBD1 (6 bases). The germline V gene has CDR1 MNHNY and CDR2 SVGAGI (reference sequence). V shed 6 bases and J shed 0 bases, with 13 bases lying between them. CDR3 length equals 15 residues. CDR3 in DNA: TGTGCCAGCAGCCAGAGACAGGATAGCACAGATACGCAGTATTTT. Translated: CASSQRQDSTDTQYF.

This clone was counted between two and nine times. The chain uses TRBV4-2 and TRBJ2-5; 8 bases map to TRBD2. The germline gives CDR1 LGHNA, CDR2 YNFKEQ. J lost 2 bases, V lost 4 bases, and 9 bases had no gene match. The CDR3 runs 16 residues. The CDR3 sequence: CASSPAQAGAQETQYF. DNA for the CDR3: TGTGCCAGCAGCCCGGCCCAAGCGGGGGCTCAAGAGACCCAGTACTTC.

The rearrangement joins TRBV29-1 to TRBJ2-2; TRBD1 agrees at 7 bases. Germline values: CDR1 SQVTM, CDR2 ANQGSEA. The CDR3 is made up of 14 amino acids. The V gene end was trimmed by 5 bases and the J gene end by 5 bases; junction bases not matched to a gene: 8. CDR3 nucleotides: TGCAGCGTTCAAAAGGGGGCAGGGACCGGGGAGCTGTTTTTT. Its translation is CSVQKGAGTGELFF.